This T cell receptor (beta chain) was documented in a study of type 1 regulatory T cells. Of note for this clonotype: Its target is unknown.

Germline V gene lookup returns CDR1 SGHTS and CDR2 YDEGEE. The length of the CDR3 is 16 residues. V was cut by 4 bases and J by 0 bases, with 16 bases left in between. Using its own MiXCR run on the reads, TCRdb lists one record per CDR3 protein. The sample includes 60,000 to 70,000 distinct CDR3 sequences, just under 50% seen only once; the top ten take around 2.1%. This chain links TRBV5-8 with TRBJ1-1; the D gene is possibly TRBD1 (6 bases). Sequenced sample: cultured non-Tr1 T cells, either the whole culture or a sorted T cell fraction (not recorded which). This TCR derives from a human donor in good health. The CDR3 sequence: CASSGEGGTVNTEAFF. In nucleotides, the CDR3 is TGTGCCAGCAGCGGGGAGGGGGGGACGGTGAACACTGAAGCTTTCTTT.